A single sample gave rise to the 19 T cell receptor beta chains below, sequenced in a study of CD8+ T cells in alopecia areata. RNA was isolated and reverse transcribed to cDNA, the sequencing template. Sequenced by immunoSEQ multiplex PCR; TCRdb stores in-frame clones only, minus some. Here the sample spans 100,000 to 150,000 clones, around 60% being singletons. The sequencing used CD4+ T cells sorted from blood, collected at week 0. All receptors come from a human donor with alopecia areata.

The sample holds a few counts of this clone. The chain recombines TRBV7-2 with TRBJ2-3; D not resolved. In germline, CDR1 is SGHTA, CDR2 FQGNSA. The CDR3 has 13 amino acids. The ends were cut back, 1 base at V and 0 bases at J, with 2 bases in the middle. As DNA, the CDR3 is TGTGCCAGCAGCTTAGGTAGCACAGATACGCAGTATTTT. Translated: CASSLGSTDTQYF.

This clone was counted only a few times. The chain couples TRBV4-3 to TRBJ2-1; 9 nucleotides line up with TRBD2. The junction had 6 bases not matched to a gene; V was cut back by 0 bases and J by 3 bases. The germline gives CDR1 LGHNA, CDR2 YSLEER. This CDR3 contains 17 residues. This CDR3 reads CASSQDWREGLYNEQFF. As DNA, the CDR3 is TGCGCCAGCAGCCAAGATTGGCGGGAGGGCCTCTACAATGAGCAGTTCTTC.

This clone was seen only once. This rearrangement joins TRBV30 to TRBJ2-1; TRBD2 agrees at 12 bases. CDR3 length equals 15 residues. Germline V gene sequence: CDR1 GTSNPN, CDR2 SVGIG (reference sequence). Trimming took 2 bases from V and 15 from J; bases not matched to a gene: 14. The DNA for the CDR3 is TGTGCCTGGAGTCTTTCGAGGACTAGCGGGGAGGGCAGGTTCTTC. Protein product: CAWSLSRTSGEGRFF.

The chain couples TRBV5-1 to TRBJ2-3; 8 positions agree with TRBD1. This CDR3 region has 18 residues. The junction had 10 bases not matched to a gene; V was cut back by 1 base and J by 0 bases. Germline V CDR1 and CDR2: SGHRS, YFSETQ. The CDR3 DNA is TGCGCCAGCAGCTTGAAACCCACCCAGGGGGCTAGCACAGATACGCAGTATTTT. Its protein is CASSLKPTQGASTDTQYF.

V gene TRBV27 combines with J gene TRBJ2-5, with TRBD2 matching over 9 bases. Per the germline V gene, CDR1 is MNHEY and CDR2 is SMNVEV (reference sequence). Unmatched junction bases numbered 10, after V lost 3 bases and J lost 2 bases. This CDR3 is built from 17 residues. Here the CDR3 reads CASSFQIPTSGQETQYF. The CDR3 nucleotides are TGTGCCAGCAGTTTCCAAATCCCCACTAGCGGGCAAGAGACCCAGTACTTC.

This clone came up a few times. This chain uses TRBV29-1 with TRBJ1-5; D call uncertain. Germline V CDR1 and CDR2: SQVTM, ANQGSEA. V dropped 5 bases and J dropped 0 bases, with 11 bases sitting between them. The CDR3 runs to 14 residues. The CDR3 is CSVLGGNSNQPQHF. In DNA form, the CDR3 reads TGCAGCGTTTTAGGAGGGAATAGCAATCAGCCCCAGCATTTT. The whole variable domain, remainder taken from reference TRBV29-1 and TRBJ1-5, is SAVISQKPSRDICQRGTSLTIQCQVDSQVTMMFWYRQQPGQSLTLIATANQGSEATYESGFVIDKFPISRPNLTFSTLTVSNMSPEDSSIYLCSVLGGNSNQPQHFGDGTRLSIL.

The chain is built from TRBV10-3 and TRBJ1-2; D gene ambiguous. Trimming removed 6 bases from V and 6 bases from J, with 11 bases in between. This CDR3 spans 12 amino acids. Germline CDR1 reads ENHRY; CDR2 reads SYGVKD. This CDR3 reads CAISLVGDGYTF. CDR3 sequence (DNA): TGTGCCATCAGCCTGGTTGGGGATGGCTACACCTTC.

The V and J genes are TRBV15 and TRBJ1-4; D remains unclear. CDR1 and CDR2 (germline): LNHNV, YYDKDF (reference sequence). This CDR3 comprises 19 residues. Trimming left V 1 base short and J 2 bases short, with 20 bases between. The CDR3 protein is CATSRGGFGVSTTNEKLFF. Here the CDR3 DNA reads TGTGCCACCAGCAGAGGTGGGTTTGGAGTTTCGACGACTAATGAAAAACTGTTTTTT. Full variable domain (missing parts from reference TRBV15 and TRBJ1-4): DAMVIQNPRYQVTQFGKPVTLSCSQTLNHNVMYWYQQKSSQAPKLLFHYYDKDFNNEADTPDNFQSRRPNTSFCFLDIRSPGLGDTAMYLCATSRGGFGVSTTNEKLFFGSGTQLSVL.

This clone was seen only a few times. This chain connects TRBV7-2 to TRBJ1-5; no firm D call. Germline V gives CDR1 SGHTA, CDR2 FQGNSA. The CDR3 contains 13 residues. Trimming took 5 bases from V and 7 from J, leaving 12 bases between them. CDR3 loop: CASSPRSGQPQHF. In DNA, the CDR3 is TGTGCCAGCAGCCCGAGGTCGGGGCAGCCCCAGCATTTT.

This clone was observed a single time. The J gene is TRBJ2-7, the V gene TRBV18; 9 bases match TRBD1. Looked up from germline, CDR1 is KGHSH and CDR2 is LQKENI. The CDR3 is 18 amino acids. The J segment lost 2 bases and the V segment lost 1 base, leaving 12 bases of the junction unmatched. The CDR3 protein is CASSPLSSRDRVTYEQYF. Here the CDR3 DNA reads TGTGCCAGCTCACCACTCTCGTCCCGGGACAGGGTGACCTACGAGCAGTACTTC.

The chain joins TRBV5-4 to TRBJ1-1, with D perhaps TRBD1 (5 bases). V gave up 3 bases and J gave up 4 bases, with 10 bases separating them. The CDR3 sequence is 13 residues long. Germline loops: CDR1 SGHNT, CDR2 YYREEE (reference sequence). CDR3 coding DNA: TGTGCCAGCAGCTACGACAGTTTCACTGAAGCTTTCTTT. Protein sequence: CASSYDSFTEAFF.

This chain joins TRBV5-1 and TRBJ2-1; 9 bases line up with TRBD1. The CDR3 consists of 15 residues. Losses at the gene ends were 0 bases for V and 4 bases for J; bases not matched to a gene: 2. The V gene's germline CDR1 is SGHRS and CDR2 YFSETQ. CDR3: CASSLVGTGYNEQFF. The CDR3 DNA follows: TGCGCCAGCAGCTTGGTTGGGACAGGGTACAATGAGCAGTTCTTC. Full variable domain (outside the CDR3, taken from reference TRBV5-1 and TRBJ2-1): KAGVTQTPRYLIKTRGQQVTLSCSPISGHRSVSWYQQTPGQGLQFLFEYFSETQRNKGNFPGRFSGRQFSNSRSEMNVSTLELGDSALYLCASSLVGTGYNEQFFGPGTRLTVL.

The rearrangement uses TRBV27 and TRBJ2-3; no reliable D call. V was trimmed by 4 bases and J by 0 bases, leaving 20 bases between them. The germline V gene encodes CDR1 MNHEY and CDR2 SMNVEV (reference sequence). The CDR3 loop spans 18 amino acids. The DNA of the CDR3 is TGTGCCAGCAGTTCCCCCACCCGCCGTAGAGCCAGCACAGATACGCAGTATTTT. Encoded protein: CASSSPTRRRASTDTQYF.

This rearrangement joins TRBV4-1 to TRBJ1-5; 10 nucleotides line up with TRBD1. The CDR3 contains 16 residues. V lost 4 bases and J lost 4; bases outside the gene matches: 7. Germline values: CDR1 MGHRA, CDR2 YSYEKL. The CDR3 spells CASSLGTGDWNQPQHF. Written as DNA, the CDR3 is TGCGCCAGCAGCCTAGGGACAGGGGATTGGAATCAGCCCCAGCATTTT.

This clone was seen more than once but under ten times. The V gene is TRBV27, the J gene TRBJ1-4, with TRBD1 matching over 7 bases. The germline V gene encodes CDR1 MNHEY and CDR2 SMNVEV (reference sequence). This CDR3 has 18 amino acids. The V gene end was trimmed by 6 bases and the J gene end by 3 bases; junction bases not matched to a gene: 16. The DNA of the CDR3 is TGTGCCAGCAGCCCCTTTACGACAGGGTTGGAGGCTAATGAAAAACTGTTTTTT. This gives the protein CASSPFTTGLEANEKLFF.

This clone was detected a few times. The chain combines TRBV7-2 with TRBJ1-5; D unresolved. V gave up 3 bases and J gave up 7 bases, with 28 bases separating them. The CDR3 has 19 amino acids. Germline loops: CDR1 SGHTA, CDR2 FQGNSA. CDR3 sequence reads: CASSLGDLSTVGINQPQHF. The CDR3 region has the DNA TGTGCCAGCAGCTTGGGCGATTTAAGTACGGTCGGTATAAACCAGCCCCAGCATTTT.

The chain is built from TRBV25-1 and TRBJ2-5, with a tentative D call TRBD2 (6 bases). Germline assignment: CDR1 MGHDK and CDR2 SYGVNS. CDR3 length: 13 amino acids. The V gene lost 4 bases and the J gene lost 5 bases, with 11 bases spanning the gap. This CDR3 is CASSAEGSETQYF. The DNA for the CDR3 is TGTGCCAGCAGTGCGGAGGGATCGGAGACCCAGTACTTC.

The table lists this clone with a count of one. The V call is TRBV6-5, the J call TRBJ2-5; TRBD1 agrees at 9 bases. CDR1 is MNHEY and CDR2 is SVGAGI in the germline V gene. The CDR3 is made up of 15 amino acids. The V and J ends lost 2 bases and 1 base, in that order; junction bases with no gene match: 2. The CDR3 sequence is CASSYGTGIQETQYF. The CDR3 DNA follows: TGTGCCAGCAGTTACGGGACAGGGATCCAAGAGACCCAGTACTTC.

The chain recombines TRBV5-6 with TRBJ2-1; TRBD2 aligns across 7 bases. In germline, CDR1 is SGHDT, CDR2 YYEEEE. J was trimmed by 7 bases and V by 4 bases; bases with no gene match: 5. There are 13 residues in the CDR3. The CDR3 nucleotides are TGTGCCAGCAGCAGGGGAGGGGATAATGAGCAGTTCTTC. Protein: CASSRGGDNEQFF. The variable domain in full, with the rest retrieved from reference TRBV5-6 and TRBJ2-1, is DAGVTQSPTHLIKTRGQQVTLRCSPKSGHDTVSWYQQALGQGPQFIFQYYEEEERQRGNFPDRFSGHQFPNYSSELNVNALLLGDSALYLCASSRGGDNEQFFGPGTRLTVL.